The 23 T cell receptor beta chains given below trace back to one sample, sequenced in a study of T cells after yellow fever vaccination. A single record per CDR3 protein comes from TCRdb applying MiXCR to the 5' RACE reads. Found here are around 330,000 distinct CDR3 sequences, 3.6% of them singletons; the top ten hold 20% to 25%. Sequencing used PBMCs, obtained on the day of the yellow fever booster vaccination. These receptors were collected from a man aged 18 to 30 who received the YFV17D yellow fever vaccine.

The chain carries TRBV19 and TRBJ2-7; D possibly corresponds to TRBD2 (5 bases). CDR1 is LNHDA and CDR2 is SQIVND in the germline V gene (reference sequence). The V end lost 7 bases, the J end lost 2 bases, and 15 bases lay between the germline ends. The length of the CDR3 is 14 residues. CDR3 sequence reads: CASKNPGSPYEQYF. The CDR3 DNA is TGTGCCAGTAAAAATCCGGGGAGCCCCTACGAGCAGTACTTC.

This clonotype occurred a few times. In nucleotides, the CDR3 is TGCAGCGTTGAGAGGGGAGGTGAGCAGTTCTTC. Its translation: CSVERGGEQFF. The chain has TRBV29-1 and TRBJ2-1; weak D call: TRBD2 (6 bases). The V and J ends lost 3 bases and 9 bases respectively, with 9 bases between them. The germline CDR1 and CDR2 sequences are SQVTM and ANQGSEA. There are 11 residues in the CDR3.

This clonotype appeared many times. V and J are TRBV5-1 and TRBJ1-1, with 7 bases aligning to TRBD1. CDR3 size: 15 residues. The J segment lost 5 bases and the V segment lost 4 bases, leaving 11 bases of the junction unmatched. Germline-derived CDR1 and CDR2 are SGHRS and YFSETQ. This CDR3 is CASSNTSGGWTEAFF. The CDR3 DNA sequence: TGCGCCAGCAGCAACACTTCAGGGGGATGGACTGAAGCTTTCTTT.

This clonotype was counted only a few times. The CDR3 DNA reads as TGCGCCAGCAGCTTGGGACCAAACAGGGGGAGGAGCACTGAAGCTTTCTTT. Amino acids: CASSLGPNRGRSTEAFF. The V gene is TRBV5-1, the J gene TRBJ1-1, with 8 nucleotides matching TRBD1. Trimming at V came to 0 bases and at J to 4 bases, leaving 11 bases not matched to a gene. In germline, CDR1 is SGHRS, CDR2 YFSETQ. The CDR3 spans 17 residues.

V usage is TRBV20-1 and J usage is TRBJ1-1; TRBD1 matches 10 bases. Germline V gene lookup returns CDR1 DFQATT and CDR2 SNEGSKA (reference sequence). The CDR3 loop spans 17 amino acids. J lost 0 bases, V lost 3 bases, and 10 bases had no gene match. The CDR3 region is CSARATQDRGVNTEAFF. CDR3 coding DNA: TGCAGTGCTAGGGCGACTCAGGACAGGGGGGTGAACACTGAAGCTTTCTTT.

The chain recombines TRBV5-1 with TRBJ1-1; 7 bases are shared with TRBD1. Germline V CDR1 and CDR2: SGHRS, YFSETQ. V was pared by 4 bases and J by 1 base, with 4 bases of the junction left unmatched. This CDR3 contains 14 residues. CDR3 nucleotide sequence: TGCGCCAGCAGCCGGGGACAGAGGAACACTGAAGCTTTCTTT. Its protein product is CASSRGQRNTEAFF.

The sample holds many counts of this clonotype. J is TRBJ2-1 and V is TRBV27, with 8 bases identical to TRBD2. There are 15 residues in the CDR3. The V gene end was trimmed by 6 bases and the J gene end by 3 bases; junction bases not matched to a gene: 7. CDR1 is MNHEY, CDR2 SMNVEV, per germline (reference sequence). Here the CDR3 DNA reads TGTGCCAGCAGGGATTGGCGGGGGGTCTACAATGAGCAGTTCTTC. Protein product: CASRDWRGVYNEQFF.

This clonotype was seen ten or more times. The CDR3 region has the DNA TGTGCCAGCAGCTTAGATGGGGGGGACCTCTACGAGCAGTACTTC. It codes for CASSLDGGDLYEQYF. The chain joins TRBV7-2 to TRBJ2-7; 7 nucleotides agree with TRBD2. J was trimmed by 3 bases and V by 1 base; bases with no gene match: 6. CDR1 is SGHTA, CDR2 FQGNSA, per germline. CDR3 length: 15 amino acids.

This clonotype was detected ten times or more. The chain joins TRBV23-1 to TRBJ1-1, with D unclear. TRBV23-1 is an ORF, with its function uncertain. CDR3 size: 12 residues. V lost 1 base to trimming and J lost 6 bases, with 6 bases between them. The CDR3 DNA is TGCGCCAGCAGTCAATGGCGCGCTGAAGCTTTCTTT. Amino acids: CASSQWRAEAFF.

The V call is TRBV5-1, the J call TRBJ2-5, with 8 bases that match TRBD1. CDR1 and CDR2 (germline): SGHRS, YFSETQ. The CDR3 length is 19 residues. Trimming removed 0 bases from V and 3 bases from J; junction bases left unmatched: 16. The CDR3 loop is CASSLVVAGGASEKETQYF. In DNA form, the CDR3 reads TGCGCCAGCAGCTTGGTGGTGGCAGGGGGCGCCTCCGAAAAAGAGACCCAGTACTTC. The whole variable domain, remainder taken from reference TRBV5-1 and TRBJ2-5, is KAGVTQTPRYLIKTRGQQVTLSCSPISGHRSVSWYQQTPGQGLQFLFEYFSETQRNKGNFPGRFSGRQFSNSRSEMNVSTLELGDSALYLCASSLVVAGGASEKETQYFGPGTRLLVL.

This clonotype was recorded a few times. V usage is TRBV20-1 and J usage is TRBJ2-5, with TRBD1 identical over 10 bases. The germline V gene has CDR1 DFQATT and CDR2 SNEGSKA (reference sequence). This CDR3 contains 15 residues. J lost 5 bases, V lost 0 bases, and 6 bases had no gene match. CDR3 sequence reads: CSARDRDRGGETQYF. CDR3 sequence (DNA): TGCAGTGCTAGAGATAGGGACAGGGGCGGGGAGACCCAGTACTTC.

This clonotype was counted many times. This sequence joins TRBV10-2 and TRBJ2-2; D unresolved. Germline V gene lookup returns CDR1 WSHSY and CDR2 SAAADI. Trimming pared 0 bases from V and 5 bases from J, leaving 10 bases between. This CDR3 is 15 amino acids long. The CDR3 DNA reads as TGCGCCAGCAGTGAGTCCACGCGTACGACCGGGGAGCTGTTTTTT. Translation gives CASSESTRTTGELFF.

In this sample, this clonotype turned up a few times. The chain joins TRBV29-1 to TRBJ2-3; D is uncertain. Trimming shortened V by 4 bases and J by 2 bases, and 10 bases separated the two germline ends. This CDR3 has 13 amino acids. CDR1 is SQVTM and CDR2 is ANQGSEA in the germline V gene. CDR3 amino acids: CSVGHRNTDTQYF. DNA of the CDR3: TGCAGCGTTGGCCATAGGAACACAGATACGCAGTATTTT.

Of note for this clonotype: A much larger clone differs by one base, so this may be a read error. CDR3 sequence (DNA): TGTGCCAGCAGCTTCCCAGGGGGCATTTCACCCCTCCACTTT. This translates into CASSFPGGISPLHF. V gene TRBV5-5 combines with J gene TRBJ1-6; 8 bases are shared with TRBD1. Germline values: CDR1 SGHKS, CDR2 YYEKEE (reference sequence). CDR3 size: 14 residues. The J segment lost 9 bases and the V segment lost 2 bases, leaving 4 bases of the junction unmatched.

The chain employs TRBV23-1 and TRBJ2-2; a weak D match, TRBD1 (5 bases). TRBV23-1 is treated as an ORF (open reading frame) with a function not yet certain. V dropped 3 bases and J dropped 0 bases, with 14 bases sitting between them. The CDR3 totals 17 residues. The CDR3: CASSHKGPWPNTGELFF. CDR3 in DNA: TGCGCCAGCAGTCACAAGGGGCCGTGGCCGAACACCGGGGAGCTGTTTTTT.

The table lists this clonotype with a few counts. The V gene is TRBV5-1, the J gene TRBJ1-6; possible D gene TRBD1, 5 bases. The germline V gene has CDR1 SGHRS and CDR2 YFSETQ. Trimming shortened V by 0 bases and J by 6 bases, and 10 bases separated the two germline ends. This CDR3 region has 15 residues. CDR3 bases: TGCGCCAGCAGCTTGGACGGGGGGAGTAATTCACCCCTCCACTTT. It specifies CASSLDGGSNSPLHF.

This clonotype was counted between two and nine times. V is TRBV5-4 and J is TRBJ2-3; tentative D call: TRBD2 (6 bases). Per germline, CDR1 SGHNT and CDR2 YYREEE (reference sequence). V shed 3 bases and J shed 2 bases, with 10 bases lying between them. The CDR3 spans 14 residues. The CDR3 protein is CASSSGGNTDTQYF. CDR3 DNA: TGTGCCAGCAGCTCCGGCGGGAACACAGATACGCAGTATTTT. The whole variable domain, remainder taken from reference TRBV5-4 and TRBJ2-3, is ETGVTQSPTHLIKTRGQQVTLRCSSQSGHNTVSWYQQALGQGPQFIFQYYREEENGRGNFPPRFSGLQFPNYSSELNVNALELDDSALYLCASSSGGNTDTQYFGPGTRLTVL.

This clonotype was seen many times. The rearrangement joins TRBV28 to TRBJ2-5, with 7 bases matching TRBD2. Trimming at V came to 2 bases and at J to 2 bases, leaving 5 bases not matched to a gene. This CDR3 is 15 amino acids long. From germline, CDR1 is MDHEN and CDR2 SYDVKM. The CDR3 nucleotides read TGTGCCAGCAGTTTACTCGGACTAGTACAAGAGACCCAGTACTTC. Translation gives CASSLLGLVQETQYF.

This clonotype was found many times. The chain has TRBV20-1 and TRBJ2-7, with D tentatively TRBD1 (5 bases). The CDR3 spans 15 residues. The germline CDR1 and CDR2 sequences are DFQATT and SNEGSKA (reference sequence). The V and J ends lost 4 bases and 2 bases respectively, with 18 bases between them. CDR3 coding DNA: TGCAGTGCTACTATAAGGACCGACAGACCCTACGAGCAGTACTTC. Translation gives CSATIRTDRPYEQYF.

The chain combines TRBV18 with TRBJ2-3; 12 positions agree with TRBD1. Germline CDR1 reads KGHSH; CDR2 reads LQKENI. V trimming: 3 bases; J trimming: 6 bases; junction bases outside the gene matches: 7. The CDR3 is 16 residues long. The CDR3 coding sequence is TGTGCCAGCTCACCGGGGACAGGGGGCAGTCGGGATACGCAGTATTTT. Translation: CASSPGTGGSRDTQYF.

This clonotype was recorded many times. The chain links TRBV5-1 to TRBJ1-6; D is undetermined. CDR1 and CDR2 (germline): SGHRS, YFSETQ. The V end lost 0 bases, the J end lost 8 bases, and 6 bases lay between the germline ends. CDR3 length: 13 residues. CDR3 loop: CASSLDTDSPLHF. The CDR3 DNA reads as TGCGCCAGCAGCTTGGATACAGATTCACCCCTCCACTTT. Combining the CDR3 with reference TRBV5-1 and TRBJ1-6 gives the whole variable domain KAGVTQTPRYLIKTRGQQVTLSCSPISGHRSVSWYQQTPGQGLQFLFEYFSETQRNKGNFPGRFSGRQFSNSRSEMNVSTLELGDSALYLCASSLDTDSPLHFGNGTRLTVT.

This clonotype was counted at least ten times. This chain links TRBV10-2 with TRBJ2-3; 9 bases align to TRBD2. The J segment lost 7 bases and the V segment lost 10 bases, leaving 12 bases of the junction unmatched. The CDR3 covers 14 residues. The germline gives CDR1 WSHSY, CDR2 SAAADI. The CDR3 region has the DNA TGCGCCACTAGTGAGCTAGCGGGGACGAATACGCAGTATTTT. Translated, it gives CATSELAGTNTQYF.

This clonotype was counted only a few times. The J gene is TRBJ2-1, the V gene TRBV2, with D tentatively TRBD1 (6 bases). V lost 4 bases to trimming and J lost 8 bases, with 12 bases between them. From germline, CDR1 is SNHLY and CDR2 FYNNEI. This CDR3 spans 13 amino acids. The CDR3 DNA sequence: TGTGCCAGCAGTGGTAGGGGGTACGATGAGCAGTTCTTC. Translation: CASSGRGYDEQFF.